The rows below give T cell receptor beta chains drawn from one sample of a study of T cell responses to AZD1222 COVID-19 vaccine. Produced via immunoSEQ multiplex PCR; TCRdb's table is partial and in-frame only. The data contain 98,000 or so clones, 84% of them singletons. This sample comprised peripheral blood, obtained 28 days after the second AZD1222 dose. These receptors originate from an adult who received the AZD1222 COVID-19 vaccine. Each CDR3 is given with its conserved first and last residue. Fields, in order: V gene, J gene, clone size, CDR3 protein. Part of the rows lack a size; the others show once, few, many or a class for expanded clones.

v_call: TRBV3-1/TRBV3-2; j_call: TRBJ2-7; clone_size: -; cdr3_aa: CASSQGLQRNEQYF
v_call: TRBV6-5; j_call: TRBJ1-1; clone_size: -; cdr3_aa: CASRTGGMEAFF
v_call: TRBV19; j_call: TRBJ2-7; clone_size: few; cdr3_aa: CASSIDGGGSPYEQYF
v_call: TRBV19; j_call: TRBJ2-7; clone_size: -; cdr3_aa: CASSISGGLYEQYF
v_call: TRBV19; j_call: TRBJ1-4; clone_size: -; cdr3_aa: CASSPKEKLFF
v_call: TRBV6-5; j_call: TRBJ1-2; clone_size: -; cdr3_aa: CASSYRDLGYGYTF
v_call: TRBV7-8; j_call: TRBJ1-1; clone_size: -; cdr3_aa: CASSLASGIVTEAFF
v_call: TRBV4-3; j_call: TRBJ2-1; clone_size: -; cdr3_aa: CASSQETSRHEQFF
v_call: TRBV18; j_call: TRBJ2-3; clone_size: -; cdr3_aa: CASSEDYLSTDTQYF
v_call: TRBV18; j_call: TRBJ1-2; clone_size: -; cdr3_aa: CASSPDSEAYGYTF
v_call: TRBV7-9; j_call: TRBJ1-1; clone_size: -; cdr3_aa: CASSLTGTNTEAFF
v_call: TRBV7-9; j_call: TRBJ2-7; clone_size: -; cdr3_aa: CASSLEGASWNEQYF
v_call: TRBV12-3/TRBV12-4; j_call: TRBJ2-3; clone_size: few; cdr3_aa: CASAPEDTQYF
v_call: TRBV6-6; j_call: TRBJ2-7; clone_size: -; cdr3_aa: CASSTLTGNYEQYF
v_call: TRBV5-1; j_call: TRBJ2-7; clone_size: once; cdr3_aa: CASSTSGNFYEQYF
v_call: TRBV6-5; j_call: TRBJ2-7; clone_size: few; cdr3_aa: CASRTGTGGSYEQYF
v_call: TRBV5-1; j_call: TRBJ2-3; clone_size: -; cdr3_aa: CASSFSRDTQYF
v_call: TRBV7-2; j_call: TRBJ1-5; clone_size: -; cdr3_aa: CASSRETGVRNQPQHF
v_call: TRBV2; j_call: TRBJ2-1; clone_size: -; cdr3_aa: CASRQGPSSYNEQFF
v_call: TRBV3-1/TRBV3-2; j_call: TRBJ2-1; clone_size: few; cdr3_aa: CASSPSVLNEQFF
v_call: TRBV4-1; j_call: TRBJ1-5; clone_size: -; cdr3_aa: CASSQRTGDNQPQHF
v_call: TRBV27; j_call: TRBJ2-7; clone_size: -; cdr3_aa: CASSLGGSYEQYF
v_call: TRBV5-4; j_call: TRBJ2-2; clone_size: -; cdr3_aa: CASSPRTSGKNTGELFF
v_call: TRBV19; j_call: TRBJ2-3; clone_size: -; cdr3_aa: CASRRDRGLRDTQYF
v_call: TRBV11-2; j_call: TRBJ2-1; clone_size: -; cdr3_aa: CASSLDLGGWDEQFF
v_call: TRBV5-1; j_call: TRBJ1-3; clone_size: -; cdr3_aa: CASSLTWVPRVTSGNTIYF
v_call: TRBV18; j_call: TRBJ2-1; clone_size: few; cdr3_aa: CASSPPTSGKSYEQFF
v_call: TRBV3-1/TRBV3-2; j_call: TRBJ2-3; clone_size: -; cdr3_aa: CASSQILGADTQYF
v_call: TRBV15; j_call: TRBJ1-4; clone_size: few; cdr3_aa: CATSRDATNEKLFF
v_call: TRBV6-5; j_call: TRBJ2-5; clone_size: -; cdr3_aa: CARPLSGRAGETQYF
v_call: TRBV7-2; j_call: TRBJ2-3; clone_size: few; cdr3_aa: CASSPSGGGTDTQYF
v_call: TRBV6-1; j_call: TRBJ1-1; clone_size: -; cdr3_aa: CASSESPWWGTGAGNTEAFF
v_call: TRBV7-8; j_call: TRBJ2-7; clone_size: few; cdr3_aa: CASSLGTLPFDEQYF
v_call: TRBV3-1/TRBV3-2; j_call: TRBJ1-5; clone_size: -; cdr3_aa: CASSLRQRGQPQHF
v_call: TRBV9; j_call: TRBJ1-2; clone_size: -; cdr3_aa: CASSGIVEDGYTF
v_call: TRBV7-9; j_call: TRBJ2-3; clone_size: -; cdr3_aa: CASSSQFGLGTQYF
v_call: TRBV6-5; j_call: TRBJ1-1; clone_size: -; cdr3_aa: CASGRGTGVGEAFF
v_call: TRBV7-2; j_call: TRBJ1-4; clone_size: -; cdr3_aa: CASRSTYAQQGGGEKLFF
v_call: TRBV5-6; j_call: TRBJ2-1; clone_size: -; cdr3_aa: CASSLFRTAYNEQFF
v_call: TRBV28; j_call: TRBJ1-1; clone_size: -; cdr3_aa: CASSLGRPEKGEAFF
v_call: TRBV15; j_call: TRBJ1-1; clone_size: -; cdr3_aa: CATSRDWRDEAFF